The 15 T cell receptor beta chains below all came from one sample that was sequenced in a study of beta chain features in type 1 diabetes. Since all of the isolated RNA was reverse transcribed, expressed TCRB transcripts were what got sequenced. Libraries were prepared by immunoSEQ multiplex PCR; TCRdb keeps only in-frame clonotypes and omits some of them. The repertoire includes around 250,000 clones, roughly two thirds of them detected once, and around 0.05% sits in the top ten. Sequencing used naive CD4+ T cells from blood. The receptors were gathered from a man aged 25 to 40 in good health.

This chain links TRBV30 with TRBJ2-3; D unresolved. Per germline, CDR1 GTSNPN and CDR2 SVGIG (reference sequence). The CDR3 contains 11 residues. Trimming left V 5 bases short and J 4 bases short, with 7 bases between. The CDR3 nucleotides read TGTGCCTGGGCACAAGCAGATACGCAGTATTTT. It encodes CAWAQADTQYF.

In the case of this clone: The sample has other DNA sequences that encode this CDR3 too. CDR3 in DNA: TGTGCCTGGAGTGAGGGCAGCAATCAGCCCCAGCATTTT. Its protein is CAWSEGSNQPQHF. The V gene is TRBV30, the J gene TRBJ1-5; D ambiguous. Trimming removed 1 base from V and 1 base from J, with 5 bases in between. This CDR3 is built from 13 residues. The germline CDR1 and CDR2 sequences are GTSNPN and SVGIG (reference sequence). The whole variable domain, remainder taken from reference TRBV30 and TRBJ1-5, is SQTIHQWPATLVQPVGSPLSLECTVEGTSNPNLYWYRQAAGRGLQLLFYSVGIGQISSEVPQNLSASRPQDRQFILSSKKLLLSDSGFYLCAWSEGSNQPQHFGDGTRLSIL.

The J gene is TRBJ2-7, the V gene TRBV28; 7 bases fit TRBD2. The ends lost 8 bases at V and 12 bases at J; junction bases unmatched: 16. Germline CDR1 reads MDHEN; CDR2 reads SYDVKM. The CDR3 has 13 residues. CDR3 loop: CASCTLPASGLYF. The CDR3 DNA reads TGTGCCAGCTGTACTCTCCCGGCTAGCGGTCTGTACTTC.

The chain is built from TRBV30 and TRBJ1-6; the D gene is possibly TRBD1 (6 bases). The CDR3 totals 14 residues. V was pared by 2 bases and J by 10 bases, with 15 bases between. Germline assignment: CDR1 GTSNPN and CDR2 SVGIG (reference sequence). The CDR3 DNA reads TGTGCCTGGAGTCTAACAGGGTCTCTGTCACCCCTCCACTTT. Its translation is CAWSLTGSLSPLHF.

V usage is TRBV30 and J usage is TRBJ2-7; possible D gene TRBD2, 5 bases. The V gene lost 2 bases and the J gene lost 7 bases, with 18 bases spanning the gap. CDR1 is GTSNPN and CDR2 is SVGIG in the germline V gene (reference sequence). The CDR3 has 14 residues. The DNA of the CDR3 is TGTGCCTGGAGTCTCATACTCCCCGGGGTGGAGCAGTACTTC. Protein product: CAWSLILPGVEQYF.

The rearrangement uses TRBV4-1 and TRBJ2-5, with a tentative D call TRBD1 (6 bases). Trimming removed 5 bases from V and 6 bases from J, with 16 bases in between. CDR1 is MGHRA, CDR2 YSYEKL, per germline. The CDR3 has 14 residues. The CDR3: CASSNSGTKQTQYF. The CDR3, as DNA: TGCGCCAGCAGCAACTCCGGGACAAAGCAGACCCAGTACTTC.

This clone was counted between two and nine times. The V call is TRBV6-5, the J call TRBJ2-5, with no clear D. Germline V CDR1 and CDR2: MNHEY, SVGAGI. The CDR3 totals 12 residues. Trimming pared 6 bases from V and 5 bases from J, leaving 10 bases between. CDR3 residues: CASRSRSETQYF. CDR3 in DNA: TGTGCCAGCAGATCCAGGTCGGAGACCCAGTACTTC.

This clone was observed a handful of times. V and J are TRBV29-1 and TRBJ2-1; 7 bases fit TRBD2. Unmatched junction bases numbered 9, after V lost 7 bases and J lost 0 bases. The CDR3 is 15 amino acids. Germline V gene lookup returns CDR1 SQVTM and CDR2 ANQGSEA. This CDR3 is CSAEILAYSYNEQFF. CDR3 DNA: TGCAGCGCTGAGATACTAGCGTACTCCTACAATGAGCAGTTCTTC.

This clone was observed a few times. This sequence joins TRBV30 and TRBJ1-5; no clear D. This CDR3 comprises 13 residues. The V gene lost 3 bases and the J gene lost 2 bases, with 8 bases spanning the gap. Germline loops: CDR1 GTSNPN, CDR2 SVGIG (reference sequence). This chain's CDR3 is CAWSAIGNQPQHF. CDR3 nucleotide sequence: TGTGCCTGGAGCGCTATTGGCAATCAGCCCCAGCATTTT. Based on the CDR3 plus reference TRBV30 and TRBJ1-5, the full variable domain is SQTIHQWPATLVQPVGSPLSLECTVEGTSNPNLYWYRQAAGRGLQLLFYSVGIGQISSEVPQNLSASRPQDRQFILSSKKLLLSDSGFYLCAWSAIGNQPQHFGDGTRLSIL.

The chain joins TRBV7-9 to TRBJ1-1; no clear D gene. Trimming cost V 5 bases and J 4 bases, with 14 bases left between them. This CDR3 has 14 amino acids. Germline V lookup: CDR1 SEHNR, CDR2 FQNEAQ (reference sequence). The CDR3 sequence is CASSPSSTGTEAFF. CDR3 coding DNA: TGTGCCAGCAGCCCCTCGTCCACTGGCACTGAAGCTTTCTTT. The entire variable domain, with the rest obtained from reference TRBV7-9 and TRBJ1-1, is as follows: DTGVSQNPRHKITKRGQNVTFRCDPISEHNRLYWYRQTLGQGPEFLTYFQNEAQLEKSRLLSDRFSAERPKGSFSTLEIQRTEQGDSAMYLCASSPSSTGTEAFFGQGTRLTVV.

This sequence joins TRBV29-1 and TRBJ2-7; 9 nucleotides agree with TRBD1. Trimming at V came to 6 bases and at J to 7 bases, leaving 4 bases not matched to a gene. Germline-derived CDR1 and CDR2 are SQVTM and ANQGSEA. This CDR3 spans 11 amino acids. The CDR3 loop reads CSVRGTGEQYF. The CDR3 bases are TGCAGCGTCAGAGGGACAGGGGAGCAGTACTTC.

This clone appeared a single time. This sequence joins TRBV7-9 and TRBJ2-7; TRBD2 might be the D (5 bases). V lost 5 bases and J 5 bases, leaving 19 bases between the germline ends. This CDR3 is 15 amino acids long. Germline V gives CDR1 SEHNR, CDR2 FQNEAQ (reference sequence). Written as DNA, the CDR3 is TGTGCCAGCAGCCCCGCCCGGGGTGAGATGCACGAGCAGTACTTC. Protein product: CASSPARGEMHEQYF. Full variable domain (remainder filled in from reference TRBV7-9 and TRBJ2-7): DTGVSQNPRHKITKRGQNVTFRCDPISEHNRLYWYRQTLGQGPEFLTYFQNEAQLEKSRLLSDRFSAERPKGSFSTLEIQRTEQGDSAMYLCASSPARGEMHEQYFGPGTRLTVT.

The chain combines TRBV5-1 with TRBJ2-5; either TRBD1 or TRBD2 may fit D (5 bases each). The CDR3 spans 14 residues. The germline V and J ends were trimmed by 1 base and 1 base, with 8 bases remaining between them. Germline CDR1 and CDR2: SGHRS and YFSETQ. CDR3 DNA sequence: TGCGCCAGCAGCTTGCAGGGAGTCCAAGAGACCCAGTACTTC. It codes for CASSLQGVQETQYF. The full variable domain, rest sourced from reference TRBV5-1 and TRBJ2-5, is KAGVTQTPRYLIKTRGQQVTLSCSPISGHRSVSWYQQTPGQGLQFLFEYFSETQRNKGNFPGRFSGRQFSNSRSEMNVSTLELGDSALYLCASSLQGVQETQYFGPGTRLLVL.

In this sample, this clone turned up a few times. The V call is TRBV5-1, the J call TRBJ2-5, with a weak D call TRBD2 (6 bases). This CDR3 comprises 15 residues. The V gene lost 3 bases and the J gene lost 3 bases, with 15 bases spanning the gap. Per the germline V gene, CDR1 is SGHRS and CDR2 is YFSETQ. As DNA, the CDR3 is TGCGCCAGCAGCTCGTTCGAGCGGGCTAAAGAGACCCAGTACTTC. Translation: CASSSFERAKETQYF. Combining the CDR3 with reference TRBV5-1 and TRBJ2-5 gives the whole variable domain KAGVTQTPRYLIKTRGQQVTLSCSPISGHRSVSWYQQTPGQGLQFLFEYFSETQRNKGNFPGRFSGRQFSNSRSEMNVSTLELGDSALYLCASSSFERAKETQYFGPGTRLLVL.

The CDR3 protein is CASSADVQSYNEQFF. The CDR3 DNA reads TGTGCCAGCAGCGCCGACGTACAGTCCTACAATGAGCAGTTCTTC. This chain joins TRBV9 and TRBJ2-1; D remains unclear. This CDR3 comprises 15 residues. Trimming left V 3 bases short and J 1 base short, with 11 bases between. Germline V gene lookup returns CDR1 SGDLS and CDR2 YYNGEE.